Presented here are 22 T cell receptor beta chains from one specimen sequenced in a study of T cell repertoires in cytomegalovirus infection. The antigens these receptors bind are not known. One entry per CDR3 protein, called by TCRdb with MiXCR from the reads. The data contain roughly 45,000 distinct CDR3 sequences, around 20% of them singletons. Sequencing input: PBMCs, sequenced either directly or after in vitro stimulation (not recorded which). The receptors originated from a human donor in good health (CMV status not recorded). Some clones in this sample may be carry-over from other donors' samples.

The rearrangement joins TRBV12-3 or TRBV12-4 to TRBJ1-6; D unclear. This CDR3 has 13 residues. V lost 3 bases to trimming and J lost 9 bases, with 9 bases between them. The CDR3 sequence is CASSFTAASPLHF. For the CDR3, the DNA is TGTGCCAGCAGTTTTACTGCGGCTTCACCCCTCCACTTT.

V is TRBV19 and J is TRBJ2-1; tentatively, D is TRBD2 (6 bases). The CDR3 has 15 residues. CDR1 is LNHDA and CDR2 is SQIVND in the germline V gene (reference sequence). The V and J ends lost 2 bases and 2 bases respectively, with 10 bases between them. This CDR3 reads CASSIPGVAYNEQFF. The CDR3 DNA reads as TGTGCCAGTAGTATACCGGGAGTGGCCTACAATGAGCAGTTCTTC.

This clonotype came up a few times. This chain links TRBV6-5 with TRBJ2-3; perhaps TRBD2 as D (5 bases). CDR1 MNHEY and CDR2 SVGAGI come from the germline V gene. V lost 5 bases and J 6 bases, leaving 9 bases between the germline ends. This CDR3 is 12 amino acids long. The CDR3 spells CASSRGRDTQYF. In DNA, the CDR3 is TGTGCCAGCAGTCGGGGAAGGGATACGCAGTATTTT.

There are many counts of this clonotype. The rearrangement joins TRBV7-9 to TRBJ2-2, with D perhaps TRBD2 (6 bases). V was cut by 5 bases and J by 4 bases, with 17 bases left in between. CDR3 size: 16 residues. CDR1 is SEHNR, CDR2 FQNEAQ, per germline (reference sequence). The CDR3 DNA reads TGTGCCAGCAGCACGTCTAGCGTATCCATCACCGGGGAGCTGTTTTTT. Its protein product is CASSTSSVSITGELFF.

This clonotype is categorized as medium-sized. The rearrangement links TRBV24-1 to TRBJ2-1; the match to TRBD2 covers 11 bases. This CDR3 spans 16 amino acids. The V gene's germline CDR1 is KGHDR and CDR2 SFDVKD. J gave up 5 bases and V 4 bases, and 6 bases lay outside the gene matches. CDR3 nucleotide sequence: TGTGCCACCAGTGACTCACTAGCGGGGGACCACAATGAGCAGTTCTTC. It encodes CATSDSLAGDHNEQFF.

This clonotype was counted between two and nine times. The chain employs TRBV5-4 and TRBJ2-7, with 8 bases aligning to TRBD1. The J segment lost 2 bases and the V segment lost 3 bases, leaving 7 bases of the junction unmatched. This CDR3 has 15 amino acids. Germline CDR1 reads SGHNT; CDR2 reads YYREEE (reference sequence). CDR3 bases: TGTGCCAGCAGCTCTAAACAGGGGGACACCTACGAGCAGTACTTC. Its translation is CASSSKQGDTYEQYF.

This clonotype has at least ten counts. Mismatch with germline at one junction end may stem from a read error. The chain recombines TRBV11-2 with TRBJ2-7; D gene uncertain. The CDR3 spans 14 residues. Looked up from germline, CDR1 is SGHAT and CDR2 is FQNNGV. DNA for the CDR3: TGTGCCAGCAGCTTAGCGCACGGCTCCAACGAGCAGTACTTC. It yields the protein CASSLAHGSNEQYF.

This chain joins TRBV10-2 and TRBJ1-4; D call uncertain. This CDR3 has 15 residues. The V end was cut by 7 bases, the J end by 6 bases, with 18 bases between. CDR1 is WSHSY and CDR2 is SAAADI in the germline V gene. DNA for the CDR3: TGCGCCAGCAAAAACGCCGGGATATACGATGAAAAACTGTTTTTT. Translating it yields CASKNAGIYDEKLFF.

This sequence joins TRBV27 and TRBJ2-7; 11 bases map to TRBD2. After removal of 5 bases from V and 0 bases from J, the junction contained 6 bases not matched to a gene. The germline gives CDR1 MNHEY, CDR2 SMNVEV (reference sequence). The CDR3 runs 16 residues. The CDR3 loop reads CASSRTSGGLSYEQYF. The DNA of the CDR3 is TGTGCCAGCAGTCGAACTAGCGGGGGCCTCTCCTACGAGCAGTACTTC.

The chain couples TRBV7-2 to TRBJ2-3; TRBD2 agrees at 13 bases. The CDR3 extends over 17 amino acids. The germline V gene has CDR1 SGHTA and CDR2 FQGNSA. Trimming cost V 5 bases and J 0 bases; bases outside gene matches: 5. CDR3 sequence: CASSNPGLAGSTDTQYF. The CDR3 nucleotides read TGTGCCAGCAGCAATCCGGGACTAGCGGGAAGCACAGATACGCAGTATTTT.

The V call is TRBV30, the J call TRBJ1-2; the D gene is possibly TRBD1 (5 bases). Trimming cost V 4 bases and J 5 bases, with 20 bases left between them. The CDR3 length is 15 residues. The V gene's germline CDR1 is GTSNPN and CDR2 SVGIG (reference sequence). DNA of the CDR3: TGTGCCTGGAACTCGGGGACCACTCGGGGGTATGGCTACACCTTC. This sequence encodes CAWNSGTTRGYGYTF.

This clonotype has ten or more counts. J is TRBJ2-2 and V is TRBV5-6, with D unresolved. The CDR3 consists of 14 residues. Looked up from germline, CDR1 is SGHDT and CDR2 is YYEEEE. The germline V and J ends were trimmed by 2 bases and 7 bases, with 12 bases remaining between them. The CDR3 bases are TGTGCCAGCAGCTTTAGGAGATCGCTCGGGGAGCTGTTTTTT. Translating gives CASSFRRSLGELFF.

The chain employs TRBV15 and TRBJ1-5; possibly TRBD1 for D (5 bases). Trimming removed 4 bases at V and 2 bases at J, with 9 bases between. CDR3 length: 14 amino acids. CDR1 is LNHNV and CDR2 is YYDKDF in the germline V gene (reference sequence). The CDR3 DNA sequence: TGTGCCACCAGCATGAGGGGCGGCAATCAGCCCCAGCATTTT. Translating gives CATSMRGGNQPQHF.

The CDR3 DNA sequence: TGTGCCAGCCTCCCCGGGCTAGCACTAGCCAAAAACATTCAGTACTTC. Translation: CASLPGLALAKNIQYF. V gene TRBV12-3 or TRBV12-4 combines with J gene TRBJ2-4; maybe TRBD2 (5 bases). The CDR3 loop spans 16 amino acids. V dropped 8 bases and J dropped 0 bases, with 17 bases sitting between them.

This clonotype was observed at least ten times. The V gene is TRBV7-2, the J gene TRBJ2-7; D perhaps matches TRBD2 (6 bases). CDR1 and CDR2 from the germline V gene are SGHTA and FQGNSA. The CDR3 loop spans 13 amino acids. V shed 5 bases and J shed 6 bases, with 14 bases lying between them. CDR3: CASSPGGDFEQYF. Written as DNA, the CDR3 is TGTGCCAGCAGCCCTGGAGGGGATTTCGAGCAGTACTTC. Looking up the rest from reference TRBV7-2 and TRBJ2-7 gives the full variable domain: GAGVSQSPSNKVTEKGKDVELRCDPISGHTALYWYRQSLGQGLEFLIYFQGNSAPDKSGLPSDRFSAERTGGSVSTLTIQRTQQEDSAVYLCASSPGGDFEQYFGPGTRLTVT.

The CDR3 coding sequence is TGTGCCAGCACGGGAGTGGGGGGTTACGAGCAGTACTTC. Amino acid sequence: CASTGVGGYEQYF. The chain has TRBV28 and TRBJ2-7; D is perhaps TRBD2 (6 bases). The germline V gene has CDR1 MDHEN and CDR2 SYDVKM. V lost 7 bases to trimming and J lost 4 bases, with 14 bases between them. The CDR3 is 13 residues long.

This clonotype was counted a few times. This chain uses TRBV5-1 with TRBJ2-1, with 9 bases matching TRBD1. V gave up 4 bases and J gave up 6 bases; unmatched junction bases: 8. Germline V gene lookup returns CDR1 SGHRS and CDR2 YFSETQ. CDR3 length: 15 residues. In nucleotides, the CDR3 is TGCGCCAGCAGCCAAGGGACAGGGTTGGTCAATGAGCAGTTCTTC. The encoded protein is CASSQGTGLVNEQFF.

The CDR3 bases are TGTGCCGTGGACAGGAACTATGGCTACACCTTC. Residues: CAVDRNYGYTF. V usage is TRBV7-9 and J usage is TRBJ1-2; 7 bases match TRBD1. V dropped 11 bases and J dropped 2; count of bases not matched to a gene: 2. Germline-derived CDR1 and CDR2 are SEHNR and FQNEAQ (reference sequence). This CDR3 has 11 amino acids. The full variable domain, with the rest looked up from reference TRBV7-9 and TRBJ1-2, is DTGVSQNPRHKITKRGQNVTFRCDPISEHNRLYWYRQTLGQGPEFLTYFQNEAQLEKSRLLSDRFSAERPKGSFSTLEIQRTEQGDSAMYLCAVDRNYGYTFGSGTRLTVV.

V and J are TRBV2 and TRBJ2-7, with 9 nucleotides matching TRBD2. There are 15 residues in the CDR3. Trimming at V came to 2 bases and at J to 5 bases, leaving 7 bases not matched to a gene. The germline V gene has CDR1 SNHLY and CDR2 FYNNEI. Written as DNA, the CDR3 is TGTGCCAGCAGTGAATGGGCTAGCGGGACAGACGAGCAGTACTTC. Its translation: CASSEWASGTDEQYF. Filled out from reference TRBV2 and TRBJ2-7, the complete variable domain reads EPEVTQTPSHQVTQMGQEVILRCVPISNHLYFYWYRQILGQKVEFLVSFYNNEISEKSEIFDDQFSVERPDGSNFTLKIRSTKLEDSAMYFCASSEWASGTDEQYFGPGTRLTVT.

Many counts were recorded for this clonotype. The rearrangement uses TRBV12-3 or TRBV12-4 and TRBJ2-1, with 10 bases lining up with TRBD2. The CDR3 contains 15 residues. With 5 bases clipped from V and 2 bases from J, the junction kept 3 bases outside the gene matches. The CDR3 region has the DNA TGTGCCAGCAGTAGCGGGGGGGCCCCCTACAATGAGCAGTTCTTC. This encodes CASSSGGAPYNEQFF.

This clonotype was detected only a few times. The chain recombines TRBV11-2 with TRBJ2-4; 7 nucleotides line up with TRBD2. The CDR3 covers 14 residues. With 5 bases clipped from V and 3 bases from J, the junction kept 4 bases outside the gene matches. CDR1 SGHAT and CDR2 FQNNGV come from the germline V gene. The CDR3 bases are TGTGCCAGCAGCCTGAGGACTAGCAAAAACATTCAGTACTTC. It is translated as CASSLRTSKNIQYF.

This clonotype came up many times. The genes are TRBV7-2 and TRBJ1-1; D gene uncertain. V was shortened by 1 base and J by 2 bases, with 8 bases between the two germline ends. Germline V gene data show CDR1 as SGHTA and CDR2 as FQGNSA. The CDR3 has 14 amino acids. The CDR3 DNA reads as TGTGCCAGCAGCTTAGAAGGACTCAACACTGAAGCTTTCTTT. It specifies CASSLEGLNTEAFF.